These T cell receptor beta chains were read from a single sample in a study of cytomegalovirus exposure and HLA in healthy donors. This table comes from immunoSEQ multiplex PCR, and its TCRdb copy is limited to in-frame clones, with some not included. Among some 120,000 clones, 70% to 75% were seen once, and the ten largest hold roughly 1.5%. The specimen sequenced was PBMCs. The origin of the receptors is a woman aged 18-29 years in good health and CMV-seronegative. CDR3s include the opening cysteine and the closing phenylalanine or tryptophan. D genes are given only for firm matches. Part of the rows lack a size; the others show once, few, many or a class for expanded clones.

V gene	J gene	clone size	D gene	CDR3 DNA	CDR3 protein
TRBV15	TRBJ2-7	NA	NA	TGTGCCACCAGCAGAGATACAGGGTTGCTCGAGCAGTACTTC	CATSRDTGLLEQYF
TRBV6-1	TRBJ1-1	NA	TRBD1	TGTGCCAGCAGTGATGCCAGGGGGAAAACTGAAGCTTTCTTT	CASSDARGKTEAFF
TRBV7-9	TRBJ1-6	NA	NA	TGTGCCAGCAGCTTAGAACGGGGATTGCGATCACCCCTCCACTTT	CASSLERGLRSPLHF
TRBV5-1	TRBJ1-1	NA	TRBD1	TGCGCCAGCAGCATCAGACCGGGACAGGCTTCAAACACTGAAGCTTTCTTT	CASSIRPGQASNTEAFF
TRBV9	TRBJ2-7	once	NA	TGTGCCAGCAGCCCACTAGGGATCGACGAGCAGTACTTC	CASSPLGIDEQYF
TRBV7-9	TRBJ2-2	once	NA	TGTGCCAGCAGCTTAAGCAGGGGTAACACCGGGGAGCTGTTTTTT	CASSLSRGNTGELFF
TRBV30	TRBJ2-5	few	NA	TGTGCCTGGACAGGCAAATATCAAGAGACCCAGTACTTC	CAWTGKYQETQYF
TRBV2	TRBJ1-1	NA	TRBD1	TGTGCCAGCAGTGTTCTACAGGGGGGAGCTTTCTTT	CASSVLQGGAFF
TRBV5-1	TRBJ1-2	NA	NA	TGCGCCAGCAGCTTGCTCGGGGATGGCTACACCTTC	CASSLLGDGYTF
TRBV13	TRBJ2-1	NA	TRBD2	TGTGCCAGCAGCTCTCACTCCGGGACTAGCGGGTACAATGAGCAGTTCTTC	CASSSHSGTSGYNEQFF
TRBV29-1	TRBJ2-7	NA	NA	TGCAGCGCCCCCTCGACTCCGAAGCGCTACGAGCAGTACTTC	CSAPSTPKRYEQYF
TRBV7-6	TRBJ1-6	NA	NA	TGTGCCAGCAGCTCCTCCGTGGGCAGGGGCCATTCACCCCTCCACTTT	CASSSSVGRGHSPLHF
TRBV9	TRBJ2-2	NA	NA	TGTGCCAGCAGCTCGGGCCGGGACACCCTGAACACCGGGGAGCTGTTTTTT	CASSSGRDTLNTGELFF
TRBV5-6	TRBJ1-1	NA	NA	TGTGCCAGCAGCTTAGCAGGGGTTACTGAAGCTTTCTTT	CASSLAGVTEAFF
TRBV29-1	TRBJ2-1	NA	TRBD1	TGCAGCGTACTCCCGGGACAGGGGGTTACGAATGAGCAGTTCTTC	CSVLPGQGVTNEQFF
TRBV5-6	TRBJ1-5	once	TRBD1	TGTGCCAGCAGCTTGGCCGCGGACAGGACCCAGCATTTT	CASSLAADRTQHF
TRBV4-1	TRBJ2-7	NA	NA	TGCGCCAGCAGCCAAGAGGACAGACCCTACGAGCAGTACTTC	CASSQEDRPYEQYF
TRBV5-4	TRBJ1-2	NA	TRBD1	TGTGCCAGCAGTCCCCCCGGGACAGAGAGCATCTATGGCTACACCTTC	CASSPPGTESIYGYTF
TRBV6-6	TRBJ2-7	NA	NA	TGTGCCAGCAGTTACTCGTCAGGGGAAGGGACCTACGAGCAGTACTTC	CASSYSSGEGTYEQYF
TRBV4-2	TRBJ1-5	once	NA	TGTGCCAGCAGCCAAGTTGTAGCAGGGAATCAGCCCCAGCATTTT	CASSQVVAGNQPQHF
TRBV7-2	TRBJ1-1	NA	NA	TGTGCCAGCAGCCCCAGGGGTAGGAACACTGAAGCTTTCTTT	CASSPRGRNTEAFF
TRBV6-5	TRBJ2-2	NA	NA	TGTGCCAGCAGTTACCAGGTCACCGGGGAGCTGTTTTTT	CASSYQVTGELFF
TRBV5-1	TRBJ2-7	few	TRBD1	TGCGCCAGCAGCAACCGGGACAGGGGTTACGAGCAGTACTTC	CASSNRDRGYEQYF
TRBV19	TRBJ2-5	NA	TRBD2	TGTGCCAGTAAGGGGAGCGGGGGGGCGCAAGAGACCCAGTACTTC	CASKGSGGAQETQYF
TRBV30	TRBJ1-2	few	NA	TGTGCCTGGAGTGTATCCACCAGGGTTAACTATGGCTACACCTTC	CAWSVSTRVNYGYTF
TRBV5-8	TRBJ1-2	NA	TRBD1	TGTGCCAGCAGCCTGGACAGGGTACTTCCTAACTATGGCTACACCTTC	CASSLDRVLPNYGYTF
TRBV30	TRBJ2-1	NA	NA	TGTGCCTCAAATGGGGGGTACAATGAGCAGTTCTTC	CASNGGYNEQFF
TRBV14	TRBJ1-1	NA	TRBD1	TGTGCCAGCAGCGACTGGACAGGGATGAACACTGAAGCTTTCTTT	CASSDWTGMNTEAFF
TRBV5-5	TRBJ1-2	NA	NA	TGTGCCAGCAGCACGGGACATATAGCTAACTATGGCTACACCTTC	CASSTGHIANYGYTF
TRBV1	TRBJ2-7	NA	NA	TGCACCAGCAGCTTGCGCGAGGGACTAGCGAAAGACGAGCAGTACTTC	CTSSLREGLAKDEQYF
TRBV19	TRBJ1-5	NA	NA	TGTGCCAGTAGTCCCGAGGAATATAGCAATCAGCCCCAGCATTTT	CASSPEEYSNQPQHF
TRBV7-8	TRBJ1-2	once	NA	TGTGCCAGCAGCTTAGAAGCCGCTCAAACAGGAAACTATGGCTACACCTTC	CASSLEAAQTGNYGYTF
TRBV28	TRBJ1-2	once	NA	TGTGCCAGCAGTTCCCAGGGGTATGGCTACACCTTC	CASSSQGYGYTF
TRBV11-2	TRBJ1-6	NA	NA	TGTGCCAGCAGCTTAGTTCGGCAGGCGTATTCACCCCTCCACTTT	CASSLVRQAYSPLHF
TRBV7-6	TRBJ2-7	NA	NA	TGTGCCAGCAGCCAGACCCCGGGGGTCCTGATAGACGAGCAGTACTTC	CASSQTPGVLIDEQYF
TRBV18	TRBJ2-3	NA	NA	TGTGCCAGCTCACCCTTAGAGGATACGCAGTATTTT	CASSPLEDTQYF
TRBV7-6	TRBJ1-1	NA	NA	TGTGCCAGCAGCCCTCAATCGACAGCCCTTCGGATCACTGAAGCTTTCTTT	CASSPQSTALRITEAFF
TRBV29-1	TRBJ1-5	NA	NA	TGCAGCGTCGCCAAGACAGCTAGCAATCAGCCCCAGCATTTT	CSVAKTASNQPQHF
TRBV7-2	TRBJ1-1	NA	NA	TGTGCCAGCAGCTCCGACAGGAACACTGAAGCTTTCTTT	CASSSDRNTEAFF
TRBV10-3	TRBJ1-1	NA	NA	TGTGCCATCAGTTTACAGGAACACACTGAAGCTTTCTTT	CAISLQEHTEAFF
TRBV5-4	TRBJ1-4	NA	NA	TGTGCCAGCAGCTTGGATCGTCAGGGGAATGAAAAACTGTTTTTT	CASSLDRQGNEKLFF
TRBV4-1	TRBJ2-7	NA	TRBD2	TGCGCCAGCAGCCCCGGGACTAGCGGGGGGTGGGAGCAGTACTTC	CASSPGTSGGWEQYF
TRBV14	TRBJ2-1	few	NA	TGTGCCAGCAGCCAAGATTTGGGGGGATTCTCCTACAATGAGCAGTTCTTC	CASSQDLGGFSYNEQFF
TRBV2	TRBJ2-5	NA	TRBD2	TGTGCCAGCAGTGCACGGCGGGGGAAGGAGACCCAGTACTTC	CASSARRGKETQYF
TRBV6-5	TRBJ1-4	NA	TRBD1	TGTGCCAGCAGTTACTCGGGGACAGTGACTAATGAAAAACTGTTTTTT	CASSYSGTVTNEKLFF
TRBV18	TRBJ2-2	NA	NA	TGTGCCAGCTCACCCGACAGTCGTCTCACCGGGGAGCTGTTTTTT	CASSPDSRLTGELFF
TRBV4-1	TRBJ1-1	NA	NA	TGCGCCAGCAGCCCCCAGTTGTGGGGGGAAGAAGGCACTGAAGCTTTCTTT	CASSPQLWGEEGTEAFF
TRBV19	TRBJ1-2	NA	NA	TGTGCCAGTAGTATGAGCGGGGCAGACTACACCTTC	CASSMSGADYTF